These 20 T cell receptor beta chains share one sample of origin, sequenced in a study of shared clonotypes between healthy human individuals. CD45RO-negative CD8 cells positively selected for CCR7 made up the naive population, which excluded terminally differentiated effector memory CD45RA+ cells. Produced via immunoSEQ multiplex PCR; TCRdb's table is partial and in-frame only. The sample lists millions of clones, roughly 91% occurring once. The source material was naive CD8+ T cells from PBMCs. The receptor source for this set is a young man in good health. Some clones in this sample may be carry-over from other donors' samples.

The V gene is TRBV6-4, the J gene TRBJ2-2, with 7 bases that match TRBD2. Per germline, CDR1 MRHNA and CDR2 SNTAGT. Trimming at V came to 6 bases and at J to 4 bases, leaving 5 bases not matched to a gene. This CDR3 region has 14 residues. In DNA, the CDR3 is TGTGCCAGCAGAGCGGGACTCAGCACCGGGGAGCTGTTTTTT. Amino acids: CASRAGLSTGELFF.

This clone is a singleton in its sample. The J gene is TRBJ1-2, the V gene TRBV29-1; D unresolved. CDR1 SQVTM and CDR2 ANQGSEA come from the germline V gene. The V end lost 0 bases, the J end lost 8 bases, and 10 bases lay between the germline ends. The CDR3 runs 12 residues. In nucleotides, the CDR3 is TGCAGCGTTGAAGATCAAGCAACAGGCTACACCTTC. Encoded protein: CSVEDQATGYTF.

This chain links TRBV5-6 with TRBJ2-7; 11 bases map to TRBD1. CDR3 length: 15 amino acids. The trim removed 4 bases at V and 2 bases at J, leaving 5 bases unmatched. Germline V gives CDR1 SGHDT, CDR2 YYEEEE. This CDR3 reads CASSHPGQGAYEQYF. The CDR3 bases are TGTGCCAGCAGCCATCCGGGACAGGGGGCCTACGAGCAGTACTTC.

The chain couples TRBV23-1 to TRBJ2-3; D perhaps matches TRBD2 (6 bases). TRBV23-1 is treated as an ORF (open reading frame) with a function not yet certain. Trimming pared 3 bases from V and 0 bases from J, leaving 16 bases between. The CDR3 is made up of 17 amino acids. CDR3 nucleotides: TGCGCCAGCAGTCAGGGCCGGGTGAGCGGGAGCACAGATACGCAGTATTTT. This encodes CASSQGRVSGSTDTQYF.

This chain joins TRBV28 and TRBJ2-3; TRBD2 aligns across 14 bases. The germline gives CDR1 MDHEN, CDR2 SYDVKM. The CDR3 length is 17 residues. The J segment lost 4 bases and the V segment lost 6 bases, leaving 9 bases of the junction unmatched. The CDR3 bases are TGTGCCAGCAGGGGACTAGCGGGAGTGGTCTGGGCAGATACGCAGTATTTT. Protein sequence: CASRGLAGVVWADTQYF.

The genes are TRBV7-5 and TRBJ2-2; the D call TRBD2 from the table was never checked on the DNA. TRBV7-5 is classified as a pseudogene. The CDR3 totals 19 residues. The CDR3 protein is CARSLPCWCADEDTGELFF. For the CDR3, the DNA is TGTGCCAGAAGCTTACCTTGCTGGTGTGCGGATGAGGACACCGGGGAGCTGTTTTTT.

V and J are TRBV27 and TRBJ2-4, with D unresolved. The germline V gene has CDR1 MNHEY and CDR2 SMNVEV (reference sequence). This CDR3 is built from 13 residues. V was cut by 5 bases and J by 6 bases, with 11 bases left in between. This CDR3 is CASSPPSGNIQYF. CDR3 coding DNA: TGTGCCAGCAGTCCCCCGAGTGGAAACATTCAGTACTTC.

Concerning this clone itself: Other DNA sequences within the sample encode an identical CDR3. This sequence joins TRBV28 and TRBJ1-3; no clear D. The CDR3 is 13 amino acids. CDR1 MDHEN and CDR2 SYDVKM come from the germline V gene. The V and J ends lost 6 bases and 0 bases respectively, with 6 bases between them. As DNA, the CDR3 is TGTGCCAGCAGCCTACCCTCTGGAAACACCATATATTTT. The encoded protein is CASSLPSGNTIYF.

V is TRBV29-1 and J is TRBJ2-3; perhaps TRBD2 as D (6 bases). The CDR3 is made up of 16 amino acids. CDR1 and CDR2 (germline): SQVTM, ANQGSEA. V was clipped by 6 bases and J by 2 bases, with 21 bases between them. CDR3 in DNA: TGCAGCGTCGGAGGAGCTTTAGCGGAGACCACAGATACGCAGTATTTT. This translates into CSVGGALAETTDTQYF.

This sequence joins TRBV5-6 and TRBJ2-7; TRBD1 might be the D (5 bases). The CDR3 consists of 13 residues. Germline CDR1 SGHDT, CDR2 YYEEEE. V was shortened by 4 bases and J by 2 bases, with 10 bases between the two germline ends. CDR3: CASSIDSAYEQYF. CDR3 nucleotides: TGTGCCAGCAGCATAGACAGTGCCTACGAGCAGTACTTC.

This chain links TRBV28 with TRBJ2-1; D call uncertain. Germline CDR1 MDHEN, CDR2 SYDVKM. The V gene lost 3 bases and the J gene lost 7 bases, with 22 bases spanning the gap. This CDR3 region has 17 residues. The CDR3 nucleotides read TGTGCCAGCAGTTTCCTTAGGGCGGCGACTGCGGAGAATGAGCAGTTCTTC. It codes for CASSFLRAATAENEQFF.

Comments on this clone: The sample holds other DNA sequences that translate to the same CDR3. The V and J genes are TRBV4-2 and TRBJ2-7; 14 nucleotides line up with TRBD2. Per germline, CDR1 LGHNA and CDR2 YNFKEQ. Losses at the gene ends were 0 bases for V and 4 bases for J; bases not matched to a gene: 2. The CDR3 totals 16 residues. The CDR3 sequence is CASSQDGTSGSYEQYF. In DNA form, the CDR3 reads TGTGCCAGCAGCCAAGATGGGACTAGCGGGAGTTACGAGCAGTACTTC.

The chain combines TRBV13 with TRBJ2-7; 8 bases fit TRBD2. The CDR3 is made up of 17 amino acids. The J segment lost 4 bases and the V segment lost 1 base, leaving 12 bases of the junction unmatched. Per germline, CDR1 PRHDT and CDR2 FYEKMQ (reference sequence). DNA for the CDR3: TGTGCCAGCAGCTTAGCCCGTAGCGGGGCGGTAGATTACGAGCAGTACTTC. Protein product: CASSLARSGAVDYEQYF.

This clone showed up just once. The genes are TRBV9 and TRBJ2-6; D remains unclear. Germline CDR1 reads SGDLS; CDR2 reads YYNGEE. The CDR3 has 15 amino acids. V lost 4 bases to trimming and J lost 2 bases, with 10 bases between them. The CDR3 here is CASSTPQPGANVLTF. The CDR3 DNA reads TGTGCCAGCAGCACGCCCCAGCCTGGGGCCAACGTCCTGACTTTC.

The chain uses TRBV9 and TRBJ2-3; D unresolved. The V and J ends lost 4 bases and 6 bases respectively, with 12 bases between them. The germline gives CDR1 SGDLS, CDR2 YYNGEE. The CDR3 spans 13 residues. The CDR3 loop reads CASSPDRTDTQYF. The CDR3 DNA reads as TGTGCCAGCAGCCCAGATCGGACGGATACGCAGTATTTT.

As concerns this clone: Other DNA sequences in the same sample also yield this CDR3. The chain employs TRBV9 and TRBJ1-2; D is ambiguous. The CDR3 extends over 14 amino acids. Between the trimmed V and J ends, which lost 0 bases and 1 base, there was a span of 7 bases. Germline lookup yields CDR1 SGDLS and CDR2 YYNGEE. CDR3 nucleotides: TGTGCCAGCAGCGTAGTGCCGGGTAACTATGGCTACACCTTC. It translates to CASSVVPGNYGYTF.

This chain links TRBV10-2 with TRBJ2-7, with 11 bases aligning to TRBD2. Germline-derived CDR1 and CDR2 are WSHSY and SAAADI. Trimming at V came to 2 bases and at J to 1 base, leaving 10 bases not matched to a gene. The CDR3 covers 18 residues. Here the CDR3 DNA reads TGCGCCAGCAGTGAGGGGGGCACCGGGACTAGCGGTTCCTACGAGCAGTACTTC. It specifies CASSEGGTGTSGSYEQYF.

The genes are TRBV30 and TRBJ2-7; D gene ambiguous. The germline gives CDR1 GTSNPN, CDR2 SVGIG (reference sequence). The CDR3 contains 13 residues. V lost 0 bases, J lost 2 bases, and 8 bases lay in between. CDR3 DNA: TGTGCCTGGAGTGTTGGGCATACCTACGAGCAGTACTTC. This gives the protein CAWSVGHTYEQYF. The whole variable domain, remainder taken from reference TRBV30 and TRBJ2-7, is SQTIHQWPATLVQPVGSPLSLECTVEGTSNPNLYWYRQAAGRGLQLLFYSVGIGQISSEVPQNLSASRPQDRQFILSSKKLLLSDSGFYLCAWSVGHTYEQYFGPGTRLTVT.

V gene TRBV27 combines with J gene TRBJ2-2; D unresolved. Trimming pared 10 bases from V and 1 base from J, leaving 7 bases between. The CDR3 contains 12 residues. CDR1 is MNHEY and CDR2 is SMNVEV in the germline V gene (reference sequence). CDR3 coding DNA: TGTGCCACCAAGAAGAACACCGGGGAGCTGTTTTTT. Translating it yields CATKKNTGELFF.

V usage is TRBV25-1 and J usage is TRBJ1-4; TRBD1 matches at 8 bases. The CDR3 sequence is 14 residues long. J lost 14 bases, V lost 4 bases, and 12 bases had no gene match. CDR1 is MGHDK and CDR2 is SYGVNS in the germline V gene. CDR3 in DNA: TGTGCCAGCAGTGGATCCGGGACAGGAGGTTTTCTGTTTTTT. Protein: CASSGSGTGGFLFF. The variable domain in full, with the rest retrieved from reference TRBV25-1 and TRBJ1-4, is EADIYQTPRYLVIGTGKKITLECSQTMGHDKMYWYQQDPGMELHLIHYSYGVNSTEKGDLSSESTVSRIRTEHFPLTLESARPSHTSQYLCASSGSGTGGFLFFGSGTQLSVL.